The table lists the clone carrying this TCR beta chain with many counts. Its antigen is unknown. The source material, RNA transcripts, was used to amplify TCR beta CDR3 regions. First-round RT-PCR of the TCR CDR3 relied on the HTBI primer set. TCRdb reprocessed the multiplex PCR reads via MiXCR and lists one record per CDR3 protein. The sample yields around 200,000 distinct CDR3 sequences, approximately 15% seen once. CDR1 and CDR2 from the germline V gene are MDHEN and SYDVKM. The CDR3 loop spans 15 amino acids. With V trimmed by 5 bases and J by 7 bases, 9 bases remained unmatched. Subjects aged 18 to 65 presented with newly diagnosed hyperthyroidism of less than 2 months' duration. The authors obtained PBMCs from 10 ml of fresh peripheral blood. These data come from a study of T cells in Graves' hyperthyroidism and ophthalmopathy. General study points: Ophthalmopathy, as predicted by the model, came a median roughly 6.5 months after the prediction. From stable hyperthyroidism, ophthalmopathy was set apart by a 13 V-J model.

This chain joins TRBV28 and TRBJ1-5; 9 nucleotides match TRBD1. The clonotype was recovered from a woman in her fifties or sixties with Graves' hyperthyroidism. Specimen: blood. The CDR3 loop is CASSVGTGLNQPQHF. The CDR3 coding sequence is TGTGCCAGCAGTGTCGGGACAGGGTTAAACCAGCCCCAGCATTTT.